A selection of T cell receptor beta chains follows, all from one sample in a study of PD-L1 blockade in urothelial cancer. Profiled with immunoSEQ multiplex PCR; TCRdb holds only in-frame clones, not every one. This sample yields tens of thousands of clones, of which approximately 89% are seen a single time; approximately 10% belongs to the top ten. Material: PBMCs, obtained around atezolizumab (anti-PD-L1) treatment. The receptors derive from a woman aged 60-70 years with urothelial cancer. The conserved cysteine and the conserved F or W are not part of the CDR3 here. The D gene is left open where the match is weak.

d_call: -; v_call: TRBV7-9; cdr3_length: 11; cdr3_aa: ASSLNRVDEQF
d_call: -; v_call: TRBV27; cdr3_length: 12; cdr3_aa: ASSVRGPNTEAF
d_call: -; v_call: TRBV7-9; cdr3_length: 12; cdr3_aa: ASSPGQANEKLF
d_call: -; v_call: TRBV11-2; cdr3_length: 15; cdr3_aa: ASSSLAVGLHVYEQY
d_call: TRBD1; v_call: TRBV14; cdr3_length: 17; cdr3_aa: ASSQIPPGTGGANTEAF
d_call: TRBD1; v_call: TRBV6-5; cdr3_length: 13; cdr3_aa: ASSRPGQGAYEQY
d_call: -; v_call: TRBV18; cdr3_length: 12; cdr3_aa: ASSPKGGGETQY
d_call: -; v_call: TRBV27; cdr3_length: 12; cdr3_aa: ASSLAQTRYEQY
d_call: TRBD1; v_call: TRBV5-4; cdr3_length: 12; cdr3_aa: ASSYPGQGPGYT
d_call: -; v_call: TRBV7-2; cdr3_length: 11; cdr3_aa: ASSLALHNTQY
d_call: TRBD1; v_call: TRBV4-1; cdr3_length: 14; cdr3_aa: ASSRPGTGGADTQY
d_call: TRBD1; v_call: TRBV29-1; cdr3_length: 9; cdr3_aa: SVGQGDEQY
d_call: TRBD2; v_call: TRBV9; cdr3_length: 15; cdr3_aa: ASSVANRVGRANEQF
d_call: -; v_call: TRBV10-3; cdr3_length: 13; cdr3_aa: AISEGDYPGNTIY
d_call: TRBD1; v_call: TRBV27; cdr3_length: 14; cdr3_aa: ASSGDRVYPNEKLF
d_call: -; v_call: TRBV7-9; cdr3_length: 16; cdr3_aa: ASSSRQTNNSGANVLT
d_call: TRBD1; v_call: TRBV5-8; cdr3_length: 13; cdr3_aa: ASSFGDRANTEAF
d_call: -; v_call: TRBV28; cdr3_length: 12; cdr3_aa: ASSFGGLGDTQY
d_call: TRBD2; v_call: TRBV27; cdr3_length: 12; cdr3_aa: ASSQGLAGYEQY
d_call: -; v_call: TRBV7-9; cdr3_length: 13; cdr3_aa: ASSPNTGQYNEQF
d_call: -; v_call: TRBV5-1; cdr3_length: 11; cdr3_aa: ASSGDGRDTQY
d_call: TRBD2; v_call: TRBV4-3; cdr3_length: 13; cdr3_aa: ASSQGASGKDEQY
d_call: TRBD2; v_call: TRBV7-9; cdr3_length: 15; cdr3_aa: ASSRKTGLGSSGEQY
d_call: -; v_call: TRBV28; cdr3_length: 10; cdr3_aa: ASSLPLTEAF
d_call: TRBD2; v_call: TRBV4-3; cdr3_length: 17; cdr3_aa: ASSPGGIGGSGSLNEQF
d_call: TRBD1; v_call: TRBV27; cdr3_length: 13; cdr3_aa: ASSSQGAANYGYT
d_call: TRBD2; v_call: TRBV6-1; cdr3_length: 13; cdr3_aa: ASLREDISYNEQF
d_call: TRBD2; v_call: TRBV14; cdr3_length: 13; cdr3_aa: ASTELGSGSNEQY